The 2 T cell receptor beta chains listed next were all sequenced from one sample in a study of shared clonotypes between healthy human individuals. Here immunoSEQ multiplex PCR was the method, and the copy in TCRdb shows in-frame clones only, minus some. There are more than 850,000 clones in the sample; roughly 74% occur only once, and more than 0.5% lies in the top ten. The sample comprised memory CD4+ T cells from PBMCs. Subset here: CD45RA-negative fraction. All receptors derive from a man between 18 and 29 years old in good health. Some clones in this sample may be carry-over from other donors' samples.

The chain recombines TRBV7-3 with TRBJ2-3; D is undetermined. The CDR3 runs to 13 residues. The germline V and J ends were trimmed by 5 bases and 7 bases, with 13 bases remaining between them. The germline V gene has CDR1 SGHTA and CDR2 FQGTGA. The CDR3 region is CASSPNPANTQYF. The CDR3 coding sequence is TGTGCCAGCAGCCCGAATCCGGCAAATACGCAGTATTTT.

About this clone itself: One end of the junction does not line up with germline, which may come from a read error. V is TRBV13 and J is TRBJ2-2; D may match TRBD1 or TRBD2 (5 bases each). The germline gives CDR1 PRHDT, CDR2 FYEKMQ (reference sequence). The CDR3 covers 12 residues. This CDR3 is CASSLTDRDLFF. The CDR3 bases are TGTGCCAGCAGCTTAACGGACCGGGACCTGTTTTTT.